One sample yielded the 21 T cell receptor beta chains listed below, sequenced in a study of blood T cell repertoires in COVID-19. TCRdb's table, derived via immunoSEQ multiplex PCR, lists solely in-frame clones and lacks some. The sample contains approximately 220,000 clones, about 87% of which appear only once. Source material: peripheral blood. The origin of the receptors is a man in his fifties or sixties who had recovered from COVID-19.

V usage is TRBV7-8 and J usage is TRBJ2-7, with D possibly being TRBD1 (7 bases). Germline loops: CDR1 SGHVS, CDR2 FQNEAQ. V dropped 5 bases and J dropped 12 bases, with 17 bases sitting between them. The CDR3 covers 12 residues. The CDR3 DNA sequence: TGTGCCAGCAGCCCAGCCAGGGGGGAATCGTACTTC. This encodes CASSPARGESYF.

The chain is built from TRBV27 and TRBJ2-1; 12 bases agree with TRBD2. Germline V gene sequence: CDR1 MNHEY, CDR2 SMNVEV (reference sequence). CDR3 length equals 15 residues. The trim removed 10 bases at V and 5 bases at J, leaving 9 bases unmatched. The CDR3 nucleotides are TGTGCCACCTCCCGGCTAGCGGGAGGGCACAATGAGCAGTTCTTC. Translation: CATSRLAGGHNEQFF.

CDR3 sequence: CATSDNRASYEQYF. CDR3 DNA sequence: TGTGCCACCAGTGATAACAGGGCGTCCTACGAGCAGTACTTC. The chain carries TRBV24-1 and TRBJ2-7; D might be TRBD1 (6 bases). The CDR3 is made up of 14 amino acids. Germline-derived CDR1 and CDR2 are KGHDR and SFDVKD. V lost 3 bases and J lost 1, with 9 bases in between.

The CDR3 loop is CAISESTMGTGGEKLFF. The CDR3 DNA reads as TGTGCCATCAGTGAGTCGACTATGGGGACAGGGGGCGAAAAACTGTTTTTT. V is TRBV10-3 and J is TRBJ1-4, with 12 bases identical to TRBD1. Germline lookup yields CDR1 ENHRY and CDR2 SYGVKD. The CDR3 runs 17 residues. V trimming: 0 bases; J trimming: 8 bases; junction bases outside the gene matches: 7.

The chain has TRBV19 and TRBJ1-2; D is unresolved. The ends were cut back, 6 bases at V and 8 bases at J, with 16 bases in the middle. The germline V gene encodes CDR1 LNHDA and CDR2 SQIVND (reference sequence). This CDR3 region has 13 residues. CDR3 coding DNA: TGTGCCAGTAGCTACTGGGCGAACTTGGGCTACACCTTC. This codes for CASSYWANLGYTF.

This chain links TRBV3-1 (or the pseudogene TRBV3-2) with TRBJ2-5, with D uncertain. Trimming cost V 0 bases and J 5 bases, with 4 bases left between them. Germline V CDR1 and CDR2: LGHDT, YNNKEL (reference sequence). The CDR3 consists of 12 residues. The CDR3 here is CASSQDLETQYF. CDR3 in DNA: TGTGCCAGCAGCCAAGACTTGGAGACCCAGTACTTC.

The rearrangement uses TRBV2 and TRBJ1-6; no reliable D call. CDR3 length equals 15 residues. V lost 3 bases and J 6 bases, leaving 12 bases between the germline ends. The germline CDR1 and CDR2 sequences are SNHLY and FYNNEI. DNA of the CDR3: TGTGCCAGCAGTGACGGCCGAGACTTTAATTCACCCCTCCACTTT. Translated, it gives CASSDGRDFNSPLHF.

This chain uses TRBV28 with TRBJ1-6; TRBD1 matches 7 bases. Per the germline V gene, CDR1 is MDHEN and CDR2 is SYDVKM. V lost 2 bases to trimming and J lost 4 bases; unmatched junction nucleotides: 8. The CDR3 contains 17 residues. The CDR3 DNA sequence: TGTGCCAGCAGTTTACCCCTCGCAGGGGGATATAATTCACCCCTCCACTTT. Residues: CASSLPLAGGYNSPLHF.

Here the CDR3 reads CASSGAGANTGELFF. CDR3 bases: TGTGCCAGCAGCGGAGCGGGGGCAAACACCGGGGAGCTGTTTTTT. The chain combines TRBV7-3 with TRBJ2-2; 8 nucleotides match TRBD2. J gave up 2 bases and V 5 bases, and 4 bases lay outside the gene matches. The CDR3 is made up of 15 amino acids. The germline CDR1 and CDR2 sequences are SGHTA and FQGTGA.

This sequence joins TRBV5-4 and TRBJ2-7, with 8 bases that match TRBD2. Per the germline V gene, CDR1 is SGHNT and CDR2 is YYREEE (reference sequence). The CDR3 contains 15 residues. V dropped 0 bases and J dropped 1; count of bases not matched to a gene: 3. CDR3 sequence reads: CASSLGASGSYEQYF. The CDR3 bases are TGTGCCAGCAGCTTGGGAGCTAGCGGGTCCTACGAGCAGTACTTC.

The gene calls are TRBV7-9 and TRBJ1-2; possibly TRBD1 for D (6 bases). The germline V and J ends were trimmed by 4 bases and 9 bases, with 15 bases remaining between them. The CDR3 is 13 amino acids. From germline, CDR1 is SEHNR and CDR2 FQNEAQ (reference sequence). The CDR3 sequence: CASSSDRRFRYTF. CDR3 DNA sequence: TGTGCCAGCAGCTCCGACAGGCGGTTCCGCTACACCTTC. Using reference TRBV7-9 and TRBJ1-2 for the parts outside the CDR3, the full variable domain is DTGVSQNPRHKITKRGQNVTFRCDPISEHNRLYWYRQTLGQGPEFLTYFQNEAQLEKSRLLSDRFSAERPKGSFSTLEIQRTEQGDSAMYLCASSSDRRFRYTFGSGTRLTVV.

The chain recombines TRBV7-2 with TRBJ2-1; D is unclear. Germline lookup yields CDR1 SGHTA and CDR2 FQGNSA. With 0 bases removed from V and 0 bases from J, the gap between germline ends came to 6 bases. The CDR3 spans 15 residues. CDR3 residues: CASSLAAASYNEQFF. The CDR3 coding sequence is TGTGCCAGCAGCTTAGCGGCCGCCTCCTACAATGAGCAGTTCTTC.

This sequence joins TRBV27 and TRBJ2-3; D is unclear. V was trimmed by 5 bases and J by 2 bases, leaving 8 bases between them. The CDR3 loop spans 13 amino acids. Germline V CDR1 and CDR2: MNHEY, SMNVEV (reference sequence). The CDR3 reads CASSAQNTDTQYF. In DNA, the CDR3 is TGTGCCAGCAGTGCACAGAACACAGATACGCAGTATTTT.

The rearrangement uses TRBV9 and TRBJ1-3; D uncertain. The germline CDR1 and CDR2 sequences are SGDLS and YYNGEE. CDR3 length: 15 amino acids. V was clipped by 4 bases and J by 1 base, with 12 bases between them. This chain's CDR3 is CASSSEASSGNTIYF. The CDR3 nucleotides are TGTGCCAGCAGCAGTGAGGCATCGTCTGGAAACACCATATATTTT.

V usage is TRBV27 and J usage is TRBJ1-5; TRBD1 might be the D (6 bases). The CDR3 spans 13 residues. Germline CDR1 MNHEY, CDR2 SMNVEV (reference sequence). V was cut by 2 bases and J by 4 bases, with 6 bases left in between. The CDR3 DNA reads as TGTGCCAGCAGTTTAAGGGGGAATCAGCCCCAGCATTTT. It is translated as CASSLRGNQPQHF.

The V and J genes are TRBV12-5 and TRBJ2-3; 8 nucleotides align to TRBD2. Germline V gives CDR1 LGHNT, CDR2 FRNRAP. The CDR3 spans 16 residues. Losses at the gene ends were 1 base for V and 3 bases for J; bases not matched to a gene: 6. The CDR3 DNA reads TGTGCTAGTGGTTTGGCCCGGGGGGGGCGGACAGATACGCAGTATTTT. Translation gives CASGLARGGRTDTQYF.

The V call is TRBV7-8, the J call TRBJ1-1; D gene uncertain. V gave up 3 bases and J gave up 3 bases, with 8 bases separating them. Germline V gene data show CDR1 as SGHVS and CDR2 as FQNEAQ. This CDR3 has 13 amino acids. CDR3 nucleotides: TGTGCCAGCAGCTTGACCGGGGACACTGAAGCTTTCTTT. Amino acid sequence: CASSLTGDTEAFF.

The chain combines TRBV5-6 with TRBJ2-7; 10 bases agree with TRBD1. Germline lookup yields CDR1 SGHDT and CDR2 YYEEEE. Trimming at V came to 4 bases and at J to 4 bases, leaving 11 bases not matched to a gene. This CDR3 contains 16 residues. The CDR3 protein is CASSTRTGGRRYEQYF. Here the CDR3 DNA reads TGTGCCAGCAGCACCCGGACAGGGGGACGCCGGTACGAGCAGTACTTC.

This clone is a singleton in its sample. The genes are TRBV19 and TRBJ2-7; 8 bases are shared with TRBD1. The J segment lost 5 bases and the V segment lost 3 bases, leaving 9 bases of the junction unmatched. In germline, CDR1 is LNHDA, CDR2 SQIVND (reference sequence). The CDR3 loop spans 15 amino acids. CDR3 residues: CASSIGTGDRHEQYF. CDR3 DNA: TGTGCCAGTAGTATCGGGACAGGAGACCGGCACGAGCAGTACTTC.

The chain carries TRBV7-3 and TRBJ2-1; TRBD2 aligns across 10 bases. CDR1 is SGHTA, CDR2 FQGTGA, per germline. CDR3 size: 14 residues. The V segment lost 8 bases and the J segment 6 bases; nucleotides outside the gene matches: 7. The CDR3 loop reads CASSASGRANEQFF. In DNA form, the CDR3 reads TGTGCCAGCTCCGCCAGCGGGAGGGCCAATGAGCAGTTCTTC. Combining the CDR3 with reference TRBV7-3 and TRBJ2-1 gives the whole variable domain GAGVSQTPSNKVTEKGKYVELRCDPISGHTALYWYRQSLGQGPEFLIYFQGTGAADDSGLPNDRFFAVRPEGSVSTLKIQRTERGDSAVYLCASSASGRANEQFFGPGTRLTVL.

The rearrangement joins TRBV3-1 (or the pseudogene TRBV3-2) to TRBJ2-7, with D possibly matching TRBD2 (5 bases). The CDR3 runs 13 residues. CDR1 is LGHDT, CDR2 YNNKEL, per germline (reference sequence). V dropped 4 bases and J dropped 0 bases, with 7 bases sitting between them. In nucleotides, the CDR3 is TGTGCCAGCAGCCTTGAGGGCTCCTACGAGCAGTACTTC. Translating it yields CASSLEGSYEQYF.